A selection of T cell receptor beta chains follows, all from one sample in a study of OX40 agonist ivuxolimab in advanced cancers. Data came from immunoSEQ multiplex PCR; TCRdb stores just in-frame clones and leaves some out. The profile shows around 94,000 clones, more than 75% of them singletons. Source: CD4+ or CD8+ T cells sorted from blood, taken in a trial of the OX40 agonist ivuxolimab. The receptors here all came from an adult with an advanced solid tumor such as melanoma, head and neck, liver or kidney cancer. Each CDR3 is given with its conserved first and last residue. A D gene is named only where the DNA matches it firmly. Clone size appears in some rows only: once, few, many, or a class for an expanded clone.

clone_size	d_call	v_call	j_call	cdr3_nt	cdr3_aa
NA	NA	TRBV6-5	TRBJ1-1	TGTGCCAGCAGGCGGTCCTGGAACACTGAAGCTTTCTTT	CASRRSWNTEAFF
NA	NA	TRBV10-3	TRBJ2-7	TGTGCCATCAGTGAGTTCGCAGCGGGTCAGTACGAGCAGTACTTC	CAISEFAAGQYEQYF
NA	TRBD1	TRBV2	TRBJ2-5	TGTGCCAGCAGACAAACACAGGGGGTCGAGACCCAGTACTTC	CASRQTQGVETQYF
NA	NA	TRBV5-6	TRBJ1-1	TGTGCCAGCAGCTCGACGGGGGGCACTGAAGCTTTCTTT	CASSSTGGTEAFF
NA	TRBD1	TRBV28	TRBJ1-3	TGTGCCAGCAGTCTTACAGGGGAACGCTCTGGAAACACCATATATTTT	CASSLTGERSGNTIYF
NA	TRBD2	TRBV7-2	TRBJ2-4	TGTGCCAGCAGCTTAGGAGCGGGAGCATTTAACATTCAGTACTTC	CASSLGAGAFNIQYF
NA	TRBD2	TRBV18	TRBJ2-1	TGTGCCAGCTCACCATGGGCTAGCGGGAGGGTCTTAGGTCTGTCAAGCGAGCAGTTCTTC	CASSPWASGRVLGLSSEQFF
NA	TRBD2	TRBV7-2	TRBJ2-5	TGTGCCAGCAGCGGAGGGACTAGCCGAGAGACCCAGTACTTC	CASSGGTSRETQYF
NA	TRBD1	TRBV9	TRBJ2-2	TGTGCCAGCAGCGGTACAGGGGGCGCGGGCACCGGGGAGCTGTTTTTT	CASSGTGGAGTGELFF
once	NA	TRBV6-1	TRBJ2-2	TGTGCCAGCAGTGAATACAAGTCGACCGGGGAGCTGTTTTTT	CASSEYKSTGELFF
once	NA	TRBV10-3	TRBJ2-1	TGTGCCATTGACGGGGGCGCGGGGAATGAGCAGTTCTTC	CAIDGGAGNEQFF
NA	NA	TRBV5-1	TRBJ2-1	TGCGCCAGTAAAAAGGTGGGGCGGACCAGTAATGAGCAGTTCTTC	CASKKVGRTSNEQFF
NA	NA	TRBV11-2	TRBJ2-2	TGTGCCAGCAGCCAAAGGACAGACGGCACCGGGGAGCTGTTTTTT	CASSQRTDGTGELFF
NA	TRBD1	TRBV7-8	TRBJ2-7	TGTGCCAGCAGCCCCTTCATGGTAGGGGACAGGGCACACGAGCAGTACTTC	CASSPFMVGDRAHEQYF
NA	TRBD2	TRBV28	TRBJ2-7	TGTGCCAGCAGCCCCTGGGCGGGAGTGGGCAACGAGCAGTACTTC	CASSPWAGVGNEQYF
NA	TRBD2	TRBV15	TRBJ2-1	TGTGCCACCAGCGGCCGGGCGGGAGTCTCCTACAATGAGCAGTTCTTC	CATSGRAGVSYNEQFF
NA	NA	TRBV30	TRBJ2-7	TGTGCCTGCAAGACCGGGCGGGGTCCATCCTACGAGCAGTACTTC	CACKTGRGPSYEQYF
NA	NA	TRBV7-9	TRBJ2-1	TGTGCCAGCAGTCGACCGGGGCGGATCTCCTACAATGAGCAGTTCTTC	CASSRPGRISYNEQFF
NA	TRBD2	TRBV7-3	TRBJ2-7	TGTGCCAGCAGCTTACGCCCCGGGACTAGCATCTACGAGCAGTACTTC	CASSLRPGTSIYEQYF
NA	NA	TRBV11-1	TRBJ2-7	TGTGCCAGCAGCCTGGGACCGTACTACGAGCAGTACTTC	CASSLGPYYEQYF
NA	NA	TRBV4-3	TRBJ1-4	TGCGCCAGCAGCCAAAAGCCAGGAGGGAATGAAAAACTGTTTTTT	CASSQKPGGNEKLFF
NA	NA	TRBV30	TRBJ2-2	TGTGCCTGCCGGGACATTAGTCAGAGCACCGGGGAGCTGTTTTTT	CACRDISQSTGELFF
NA	TRBD2	TRBV27	TRBJ2-1	TGTGCCAGCAGCGAAAGGACTAGCGTACGGGATGAGCAGTTCTTC	CASSERTSVRDEQFF
NA	NA	TRBV5-4	TRBJ2-5	TGTGCCAGCAGCCCGGACGGCAGGTACCAAGAGACCCAGTACTTC	CASSPDGRYQETQYF
once	NA	TRBV30	TRBJ2-3	TGTGCCTGGAGTCGGAGGGGGGGCCTGGCAGATACGCAGTATTTT	CAWSRRGGLADTQYF
NA	NA	TRBV6-5	TRBJ1-5	TGTGCCAGCGGACTGCGAGGGCGGTTTCAGCCCCAGCATTTT	CASGLRGRFQPQHF
NA	TRBD2	TRBV28	TRBJ2-6	TGTGCCAGCAGAATTCGGGGGGTACACTCTGGGGCCAACGTCCTGACTTTC	CASRIRGVHSGANVLTF
few	NA	TRBV11-3	TRBJ2-7	TGTGCCAGCAGCTTAGCCCGAGGGGCTGGCGAGCAGTACTTC	CASSLARGAGEQYF
NA	TRBD1	TRBV6-5	TRBJ2-7	TGTGCCAGCGCTTCAGGGGGCGAGCAGTACTTC	CASASGGEQYF
NA	NA	TRBV7-3	TRBJ2-5	TGTGCCAGCAGCTTAATTAGAGACCAGGGAGAGACCCAGTACTTC	CASSLIRDQGETQYF
NA	NA	TRBV9	TRBJ2-1	TGTGCCAGCAGCCTACCACACAATGAGCAGTTCTTC	CASSLPHNEQFF
NA	TRBD2	TRBV7-8	TRBJ2-1	TGTGCCAGCAGTTTAAGATCTAGCGGCTACAATGAGCAGTTCTTC	CASSLRSSGYNEQFF
NA	NA	TRBV19	TRBJ2-5	TGTGCCAGTAGTATGTCAGGCAGGCAAGAGACCCAGTACTTC	CASSMSGRQETQYF
NA	NA	TRBV6-6	TRBJ2-7	TGTGCCAGCAGTACCGGGACCACCAACTACGAGCAGTACTTC	CASSTGTTNYEQYF
NA	NA	TRBV6-1	TRBJ1-3	TGTGCCAGCAGATCGGCAGGGCGAGGAAACACCATATATTTT	CASRSAGRGNTIYF
NA	NA	TRBV30	TRBJ2-5	TGTGCCTGGAGTATATACCCCTTTGCGGGAACCGTTTACGAGACCCAGTACTTC	CAWSIYPFAGTVYETQYF
once	NA	TRBV15	TRBJ1-3	TGTGCCACCAGCAGAGACCGTTTTACGCACACCATATATTTT	CATSRDRFTHTIYF
NA	NA	TRBV11-3	TRBJ1-2	TGTGCCAGCAGCTTTACCAGACTAGCCTATGGCTACACCTTC	CASSFTRLAYGYTF
NA	NA	TRBV4-3	TRBJ1-2	TGCGCCAGCAGCCAAGATCTGATTAACTATGGCTACACCTTC	CASSQDLINYGYTF
NA	TRBD2	TRBV4-2	TRBJ2-4	TGTGCCAGCAGCTCCCGGACTAGCGGGACCCCCATAAACATTCAGTACTTC	CASSSRTSGTPINIQYF
NA	NA	TRBV27	TRBJ2-5	TGTGCCAGCAGTTTATCTCTAGGACCACAAGAGACCCAGTACTTC	CASSLSLGPQETQYF
NA	TRBD1	TRBV28	TRBJ2-1	TGTGCCAGCAGTTTTCTGGGACAGGGGCGCTACAATGAGCAGTTCTTC	CASSFLGQGRYNEQFF
NA	TRBD2	TRBV5-1	TRBJ2-2	TGCGCCAGCAGCCCAACCCCAGCGGGACCGAACACCGGGGAGCTGTTTTTT	CASSPTPAGPNTGELFF
NA	NA	TRBV6-5	TRBJ2-7	TGTGCCAGCACCTCTCTAACACTGTCTTACGAGCAGTACTTC	CASTSLTLSYEQYF
NA	TRBD1	TRBV7-3	TRBJ1-1	TGTGCCAGCAGCGCGACTAACAGGGGGCAAGCTTTCTTT	CASSATNRGQAFF
NA	TRBD1	TRBV11-1	TRBJ2-5	TGTGCCAGCAGTCCCGGGACAGATAAAGAGACCCAGTACTTC	CASSPGTDKETQYF
NA	NA	TRBV6-5	TRBJ2-5	TGTGCCACCAAGAAATGGACAGAAGAGACCCAGTACTTC	CATKKWTEETQYF
NA	NA	TRBV5-4	TRBJ2-1	TGTGCCAGCAGCTTGATCCAAGGGAGGTCAAATGAGCAGTTCTTC	CASSLIQGRSNEQFF
NA	NA	TRBV5-1	TRBJ1-3	TGCGCCAGCAGCTTAACCGGGACAACGGGAAACACCATATATTTT	CASSLTGTTGNTIYF
few	NA	TRBV28	TRBJ2-7	TGTGCCAGCAGTCCCCCCCGGGGTGGGCAGTACTTC	CASSPPRGGQYF
NA	TRBD2	TRBV10-2	TRBJ2-5	TGCGCCAGCAGGGGACTAGGCCCACGGGAGACCCAGTACTTC	CASRGLGPRETQYF
NA	NA	TRBV7-2	TRBJ2-1	TGTGCCAGCAGCTTAGCCTGGGGCGAGCAGTTCTTC	CASSLAWGEQFF
NA	NA	TRBV7-8	TRBJ2-1	TGTGCCAGCAGAAGACAGGTTGGCAATGAGCAGTTCTTC	CASRRQVGNEQFF
once	NA	TRBV19	TRBJ2-1	TGTGCCAGTAGTATCGTTGTCTTCAGTATGCGGGTCACCAAGAGCTCCTACAATGAGCAGTTCTTC	CASSIVVFSMRVTKSSYNEQFF
once	NA	TRBV19	TRBJ1-4	TGTGCCAGTAGTCCACGAGACGGGGCAGGTGAAAAACTGTTTTTT	CASSPRDGAGEKLFF
NA	NA	TRBV11-3	TRBJ2-1	TGTGCCAGCAGCTTAGGAGTAGCGAATAACAATGAGCAGTTCTTC	CASSLGVANNNEQFF
NA	NA	TRBV7-2	TRBJ2-1	TGTGCCAGCAGCTCCTCCACAGGGCAGCTGTTCTTC	CASSSSTGQLFF
NA	NA	TRBV4-2	TRBJ2-2	TGTGCCAGCAGCCAGGGCCACGGGAGAATCACCGGGGAGCTGTTTTTT	CASSQGHGRITGELFF
NA	TRBD2	TRBV6-5	TRBJ2-3	TGTGCCAGCAGTTACGCGGGAGGGCAGTATTTT	CASSYAGGQYF
NA	TRBD2	TRBV27	TRBJ2-7	TGTGCCAGCAGCTATAGCGGGAGGGCTTACGAGCAGTACTTC	CASSYSGRAYEQYF